This T cell receptor beta chain came from a study of blood T cell repertoires in COVID-19. Study overall: Acute and convalescent COVID-19 specimens originated in the United States, Italy and Spain.

The table came from immunoSEQ multiplex PCR; TCRdb's copy has only in-frame clones and leaves some out. The sample records 330,000 or so clones, roughly 86% being singletons. Trimming removed 1 base at V and 5 bases at J, with 9 bases between. Germline values: CDR1 MGHRA, CDR2 YSYEKL. CDR3 length: 15 residues. The sequence came from a man aged 30-40 years with COVID-19, enrolled during active disease. Sequencing was performed on peripheral blood. This chain joins TRBV4-1 and TRBJ1-6; D might be TRBD1 (5 bases). The CDR3 DNA sequence: TGCGCCAGCAGCCAAGGACAGTACGATAATTCACCCCTCCACTTT. Translating gives CASSQGQYDNSPLHF.